The next 21 T cell receptor beta chains were all read from a single sample in a study of immune heterogeneity within non-small cell lung tumors. Bulk tumor genomic DNA (around 600 ng per sample) served as template. Several biopsies were collected from each primary tumor during surgery. They were spaced as far apart as possible within the tumor mass. With untreated, newly diagnosed non-small cell lung cancer, the patients went on to undergo curative surgery. In a multiplex PCR, 32 V and 13 J primers amplified TCR beta CDR3. A single record per CDR3 protein comes from TCRdb applying MiXCR to the multiplex PCR reads. The sample has about 4,600 distinct CDR3 sequences, 30% to 40% seen once; the top ten hold 30%. Sequenced sample: lung tumor tissue. The source of these receptors is a woman aged 45-65 years with non-small cell lung cancer.

In this sample, this clonotype is medium-sized. The chain is built from TRBV28 and TRBJ1-6; D remains unclear. Germline V gene sequence: CDR1 MDHEN, CDR2 SYDVKM. V was clipped by 2 bases and J by 12 bases, with 14 bases between them. The CDR3 length is 14 residues. DNA for the CDR3: TGTGCCAGCAGTTTAAGACGTCTAATTCAACCCCTCCACTTT. Its protein product is CASSLRRLIQPLHF. Variable domain in full (rest from reference TRBV28 and TRBJ1-6): DVKVTQSSRYLVKRTGEKVFLECVQDMDHENMFWYRQDPGLGLRLIYFSYDVKMKEKGDIPEGYSVSREKKERFSLILESASTNQTSMYLCASSLRRLIQPLHFGNGTRLTVT.

The rearrangement uses TRBV19 and TRBJ2-5, with TRBD2 matching 9 bases. V trimming: 5 bases; J trimming: 5 bases; junction bases outside the gene matches: 15. CDR3 length: 17 residues. CDR1 is LNHDA, CDR2 SQIVND, per germline (reference sequence). CDR3 residues: CASSVLRGAGGFETQYF. The CDR3 coding sequence is TGTGCCAGTAGTGTCCTTAGAGGAGCGGGAGGTTTCGAGACCCAGTACTTC.

By proportion, this clonotype is medium-sized. The rearrangement joins TRBV27 to TRBJ2-1; 9 bases fit TRBD2. This CDR3 has 17 residues. The germline CDR1 and CDR2 sequences are MNHEY and SMNVEV (reference sequence). V gave up 0 bases and J gave up 6 bases; unmatched junction bases: 9. The CDR3 is CASSLSSGTSRINEQFF. The DNA for the CDR3 is TGTGCCAGCAGTTTATCCTCCGGGACTAGCCGAATCAATGAGCAGTTCTTC.

This clonotype was seen only a few times. A much more abundant neighbour one base away suggests this may be a read error. This chain joins TRBV4-2 and TRBJ1-5, with 7 bases fitting TRBD1. The CDR3 contains 14 residues. Per the germline V gene, CDR1 is LGHNA and CDR2 is YNFKEQ. The CDR3 here is CSSSQGGGDQPQHF. CDR3 sequence (DNA): TGTTCCAGCAGCCAGGGGGGAGGGGATCAGCCCCAGCATTTT.

V and J are TRBV24-1 and TRBJ1-5; D perhaps matches TRBD1 (6 bases). The CDR3 extends over 13 amino acids. Germline CDR1 is KGHDR and CDR2 is SFDVKD. Trimming pared 10 bases from V and 6 bases from J, leaving 15 bases between. DNA of the CDR3: TGTGCCACTGGGAGGGGGGAAGGTCAGCCCCAGCATTTT. This codes for CATGRGEGQPQHF.

Sample share makes this clonotype medium-sized. The V call is TRBV6-5, the J call TRBJ1-6; 8 bases are shared with TRBD1. The ends lost 2 bases at V and 8 bases at J; junction bases unmatched: 5. Per germline, CDR1 MNHEY and CDR2 SVGAGI. The CDR3 consists of 15 residues. The CDR3 loop reads CASSYTTGEDSPLHF. For the CDR3, the DNA is TGTGCCAGCAGTTACACGACAGGGGAGGATTCACCCCTCCACTTT.

This clonotype was counted many times. The V call is TRBV7-3, the J call TRBJ2-1; D may be TRBD1 (5 bases). This CDR3 region has 15 residues. Germline CDR1 is SGHTA and CDR2 is FQGTGA. V was clipped by 0 bases and J by 0 bases, with 6 bases between them. The CDR3 is CASSLTGDSYNEQFF. The DNA of the CDR3 is TGTGCCAGCAGCTTAACAGGGGACTCCTACAATGAGCAGTTCTTC.

To note about this clonotype: This may arise from a read error, as a much more abundant clone is one base away. The chain recombines TRBV29-1 with TRBJ1-1, with TRBD1 identical over 7 bases. The length of the CDR3 is 12 residues. Germline V gene data show CDR1 as SQVTM and CDR2 as ANQGSEA. This CDR3 is CIVRDRNTEAFF. CDR3 in DNA: TGCATCGTCCGGGACAGGAACACTGAAGCTTTCTTT. Full variable domain (missing parts from reference TRBV29-1 and TRBJ1-1): SAVISQKPSRDICQRGTSLTIQCQVDSQVTMMFWYRQQPGQSLTLIATANQGSEATYESGFVIDKFPISRPNLTFSTLTVSNMSPEDSSIYLCIVRDRNTEAFFGQGTRLTVV.

This clonotype has just a few counts. The rearrangement uses TRBV20-1 and TRBJ2-1; 9 bases are a match to TRBD2. From germline, CDR1 is DFQATT and CDR2 SNEGSKA (reference sequence). The V and J ends lost 8 bases and 6 bases, in that order; junction bases with no gene match: 5. CDR3 length equals 12 residues. The CDR3 DNA sequence: TGCAGTATTGTAGCGGGAGTCAATGAGCAGTTCTTC. Protein: CSIVAGVNEQFF.

The genes are TRBV7-6 and TRBJ2-1; 8 bases line up with TRBD1. Germline CDR1 and CDR2: SGHVS and FNYEAQ. This CDR3 region has 14 residues. Germline trimming cut 0 bases from V and 10 bases from J; bases unmatched to any gene: 5. Here the CDR3 DNA reads TGTGCCAGCAGCTTAGCGGCAGGGGGCGAGGAGCAGTTCTTC. Its translation is CASSLAAGGEEQFF.

In its sample, this clonotype ranks as medium-sized. V and J are TRBV7-9 and TRBJ2-5; D may be TRBD1 or TRBD2 (5 bases each). V was cut by 1 base and J by 5 bases, with 14 bases left in between. The CDR3 loop spans 15 amino acids. Germline CDR1 SEHNR, CDR2 FQNEAQ (reference sequence). CDR3 region: CASSLVGTQGETQYF. The CDR3 DNA sequence: TGTGCCAGCAGCTTAGTCGGGACGCAAGGCGAGACCCAGTACTTC.

This clonotype was observed many times. V gene TRBV6-1 combines with J gene TRBJ2-3; TRBD1 matches 7 bases. The J segment lost 4 bases and the V segment lost 8 bases, leaving 9 bases of the junction unmatched. CDR3 size: 14 residues. CDR1 MNHNS and CDR2 SASEGT come from the germline V gene. The chain's CDR3 is CASSEGGGPDTQYF. The CDR3 nucleotides are TGTGCCAGCTCGGAAGGGGGCGGGCCAGATACGCAGTATTTT.

Points on this clonotype: The junction does not match germline at one end; this may be a read error. The rearrangement links TRBV6-5 to TRBJ1-6, with 7 positions matching TRBD1. CDR3 length equals 15 residues. Germline lookup yields CDR1 MNHEY and CDR2 SVGAGI. Here the CDR3 reads CASSYQQGGGSPLNF. CDR3 DNA: TGTGCCAGCAGTTACCAGCAGGGGGGTGGGTCACCCCTCAACTTT.

By frequency in the sample, this clonotype is medium-sized. The V call is TRBV13, the J call TRBJ2-1; 11 bases align to TRBD2. The length of the CDR3 is 16 residues. The ends lost 4 bases at V and 5 bases at J; junction bases unmatched: 7. Germline assignment: CDR1 PRHDT and CDR2 FYEKMQ (reference sequence). CDR3 nucleotide sequence: TGTGCCAGCAGCTCGCTACTAGCGGGGGTCGACAATGAGCAGTTCTTC. Encoded protein: CASSSLLAGVDNEQFF.

The chain links TRBV15 to TRBJ2-7, with 9 bases aligning to TRBD2. CDR1 and CDR2 (germline): LNHNV, YYDKDF (reference sequence). Trimming at V came to 0 bases and at J to 3 bases, leaving 3 bases not matched to a gene. CDR3 length: 15 residues. The CDR3 reads CATSRDSGRFYEQYF. Here the CDR3 DNA reads TGTGCCACCAGCAGAGATAGCGGGAGATTCTACGAGCAGTACTTC.

As for this clonotype: No conserved phenylalanine or tryptophan ends this CDR3, so it is likely a read error. The limits of the CDR3 on the DNA are not certain, so only TCRdb's listed CDR3 is given. The J gene is TRBJ2-3, the V gene TRBV6-5; the listed D gene, TRBD2, was not tested against the DNA. The germline CDR1 and CDR2 sequences are MNHEY and SVGAGI. The CDR3 totals 18 residues, both ends included. The CDR3 spells CASSYILGDPTYEQYFGP.

The chain couples TRBV6-1 to TRBJ2-7; 7 bases are shared with TRBD2. The V gene end was trimmed by 4 bases and the J gene end by 4 bases; junction bases not matched to a gene: 7. Germline CDR1 reads MNHNS; CDR2 reads SASEGT. The CDR3 length is 14 residues. CDR3 nucleotides: TGTGCCAGCAGTGTAGCCGCCGGGGGGTACGAGCAGTACTTC. This gives the protein CASSVAAGGYEQYF.

By share, this clonotype ranks as medium-sized. This chain joins TRBV20-1 and TRBJ1-1; 8 nucleotides match TRBD1. V trimming: 2 bases; J trimming: 5 bases; junction bases outside the gene matches: 4. The CDR3 sequence is 13 residues long. Germline CDR1 and CDR2: DFQATT and SNEGSKA (reference sequence). CDR3 loop: CSARWDRLTEAFF. The CDR3 coding sequence is TGCAGTGCTAGATGGGACAGGTTGACTGAAGCTTTCTTT.

V gene TRBV6-1 combines with J gene TRBJ2-7; D remains unclear. Germline V gene data show CDR1 as MNHNS and CDR2 as SASEGT. Trimming removed 6 bases at V and 7 bases at J, with 19 bases between. CDR3 length: 14 residues. This CDR3 is CASRLDGRWGEQYF. For the CDR3, the DNA is TGTGCCAGCAGATTGGACGGAAGGTGGGGTGAGCAGTACTTC.

This clonotype is labeled medium-sized (0.01 to 0.1%). The chain couples TRBV6-1 to TRBJ2-2; 7 bases map to TRBD1. Germline values: CDR1 MNHNS, CDR2 SASEGT. The CDR3 is 15 residues long. V lost 1 base and J lost 5; bases outside the gene matches: 4. The CDR3 sequence: CASSEVQGLTGELFF. CDR3 DNA sequence: TGTGCCAGCAGTGAAGTACAGGGGTTGACCGGGGAGCTGTTTTTT.

This clonotype qualifies as medium-sized (0.01 to 0.1%). The chain employs TRBV27 and TRBJ1-2; 8 bases are shared with TRBD1. The CDR3 runs to 14 residues. The germline V gene encodes CDR1 MNHEY and CDR2 SMNVEV (reference sequence). J gave up 7 bases and V 6 bases, and 10 bases lay outside the gene matches. This CDR3 reads CASSKQGGGGGYTF. CDR3 nucleotides: TGTGCCAGCAGCAAACAGGGGGGCGGAGGTGGCTACACCTTC.